This T cell receptor (beta chain) was recovered during a study of blood T cells in healthy people across ages. Details on this clonotype: The antigen remains unidentified.

The use of a sample-barcoded 5' primer and a J-beta primer mix characterized a second PCR of about 7 to 12 cycles. MiXCR, run by TCRdb on the 5' RACE reads, gives a single entry per CDR3 protein. This table has over 1.5 million distinct CDR3 sequences, about 50% appearing once. Each donor gave roughly 9.8 milliliters of peripheral blood. The authors isolated at least 6.5 million PBMCs per sample. Study findings and constraints: In the absence of known donor CMV status, changes in expanded clonotypes were possibly confounded.

This CDR3 has 15 residues. The V and J ends lost 3 bases and 5 bases respectively, with 16 bases between them. Germline CDR1 is SGHDN and CDR2 is FVKESK. The chain links TRBV14 to TRBJ2-5, with a tentative D call TRBD1 (5 bases). The sequenced sample was blood. The TCR comes from a woman aged 35 to 49 in good health. This chain's CDR3 is CASSHRDRIGETQYF. The CDR3 DNA reads TGTGCCAGCAGCCATAGAGACAGAATTGGGGAGACCCAGTACTTC.